This is a list of T cell receptor beta chains from one sample in a study of blood T cells in healthy people across ages. TCRdb re-called the 5' RACE reads with MiXCR, one entry per CDR3 protein. Seen here are hundreds of thousands of distinct CDR3 sequences, about a fifth observed once, and the top ten hold about 22%. The sample taken for sequencing was blood. Every receptor here comes from a man in his 70s in good health. The CDR3 runs from the conserved cysteine through the conserved F or W. The D gene is left open where the match is weak. Size is stated for part of the rows, as once, few or many counts, or as a class when the clone is expanded.

v_call,clone_size,d_call,j_call,cdr3_length,cdr3_aa,cdr3_nt
TRBV7-2,.,TRBD1,TRBJ1-2,15,CASSLAGQGAGGYTF,TGTGCCAGCAGCTTAGCCGGACAGGGAGCGGGTGGCTACACTTTC
TRBV29-1,few,TRBD1,TRBJ1-1,13,CSVAGQGYTEAFF,TGCAGCGTGGCGGGACAGGGCTACACTGAAGCTTTCTTT
TRBV20-1,few,.,TRBJ2-1,15,CSARVPSAFYNEQFF,TGCAGTGCTAGAGTCCCTAGCGCGTTCTACAATGAGCAGTTCTTC
TRBV6-4,few,TRBD1,TRBJ2-4,13,CASSADRADIQYF,TGTGCCAGCAGTGCCGACAGGGCGGACATTCAGTACTTC
TRBV20-1,.,.,TRBJ1-2,13,CSARSEPNYGYTF,TGCAGTGCTCGATCAGAGCCTAACTATGGCTACACCTTC
TRBV5-1,few,TRBD1,TRBJ2-7,15,CASSLEWDSPYEQYF,TGCGCCAGCAGCTTGGAGTGGGACAGCCCCTACGAGCAGTACTTC
TRBV28,.,.,TRBJ2-7,13,CASSQGPLYEQYF,TGTGCCAGCAGTCAAGGACCGCTATACGAGCAGTACTTC
TRBV4-1,.,.,TRBJ2-2,16,CASSQDVGGTPGELFF,TGCGCCAGCAGCCAAGATGTGGGAGGTACCCCCGGGGAGCTGTTTTTT
TRBV28,few,.,TRBJ2-1,13,CASQRPSYNEQFF,TGTGCCAGCCAGCGGCCCTCCTACAATGAGCAGTTCTTC
TRBV5-1,.,TRBD1,TRBJ1-1,15,CASSPGQRMNTEAFF,TGCGCCAGCAGCCCGGGACAGAGAATGAACACTGAAGCTTTCTTT
TRBV7-2,.,.,TRBJ2-5,14,CASSSPQGRETQYF,TGTGCCAGCAGCTCCCCACAGGGACGAGAGACCCAGTACTTC
TRBV5-1,.,.,TRBJ1-5,15,CASSLGLSGDQPQHF,TGCGCCAGCAGCTTGGGGCTATCAGGGGATCAGCCCCAGCATTTT
TRBV20-1,few,.,TRBJ1-2,13,CSAVTGFNYGYTF,TGCAGTGCCGTGACAGGATTCAACTATGGCTACACCTTC
TRBV2,.,TRBD2,TRBJ2-4,19,CASRFQGTWSGRVENIQYF,TGTGCCAGCAGATTCCAGGGGACGTGGAGCGGGAGGGTAGAAAACATTCAGTACTTC
TRBV3-1,many,TRBD1,TRBJ1-2,13,CASSRGQFYGYTF,TGTGCCAGCAGCCGGGGACAGTTCTATGGCTACACCTTC
TRBV18,.,TRBD1,TRBJ2-5,15,CASSSTGGSGETQYF,TGTGCCAGCTCATCCACAGGGGGCAGTGGAGAGACCCAGTACTTC